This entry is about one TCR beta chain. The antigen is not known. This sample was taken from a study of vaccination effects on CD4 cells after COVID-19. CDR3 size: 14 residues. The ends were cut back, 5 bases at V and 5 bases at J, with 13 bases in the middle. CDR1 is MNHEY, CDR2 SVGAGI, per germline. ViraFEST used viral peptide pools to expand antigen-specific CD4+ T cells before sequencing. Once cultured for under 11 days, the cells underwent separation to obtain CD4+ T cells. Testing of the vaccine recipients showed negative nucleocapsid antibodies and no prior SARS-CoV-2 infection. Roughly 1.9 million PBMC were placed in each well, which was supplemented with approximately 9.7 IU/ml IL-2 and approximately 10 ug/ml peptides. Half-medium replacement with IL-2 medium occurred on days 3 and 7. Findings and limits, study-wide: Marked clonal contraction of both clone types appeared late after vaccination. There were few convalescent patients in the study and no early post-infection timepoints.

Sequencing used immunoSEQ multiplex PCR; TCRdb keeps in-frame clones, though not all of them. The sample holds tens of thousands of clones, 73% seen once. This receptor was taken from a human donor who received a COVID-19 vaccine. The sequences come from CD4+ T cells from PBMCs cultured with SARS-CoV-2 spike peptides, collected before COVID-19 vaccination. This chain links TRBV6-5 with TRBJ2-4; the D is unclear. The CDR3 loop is CASSTPELQNIQYF. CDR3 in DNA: TGTGCCAGCAGTACCCCCGAGCTTCAAAACATTCAGTACTTC.